The rows below give T cell receptor beta chains drawn from one sample of a study of T-cell reconstitution after alpha-beta-depleted transplantation in children. MiXCR, applied by TCRdb to the PCR reads, yields one record per CDR3 protein. The table has around 96,000 distinct CDR3 sequences, 12% seen once. The sequencing here drew on PBMCs from the stem cell graft donor, taken from the stem cell graft. These receptors all come from a human donor who donated a stem cell graft to a child with inherited bone marrow failure. Both conserved end residues are trimmed from each CDR3. The order of the fields is J gene, V gene, clone size, CDR3 protein. Some rows mark clone size as missing; the rest say once, few, many or name a class of expanded clone.

j_call: TRBJ2-1; v_call: TRBV5-1; clone_size: many; cdr3_aa: ASSPRDRSYNEQF
j_call: TRBJ1-1; v_call: TRBV12-3/TRBV12-4; clone_size: many; cdr3_aa: ASSPDSSEAF
j_call: TRBJ2-7; v_call: TRBV5-8; clone_size: -; cdr3_aa: ASGPRHDFEQY
j_call: TRBJ2-3; v_call: TRBV9; clone_size: many; cdr3_aa: ASSVMGSSVDTQY
j_call: TRBJ2-1; v_call: TRBV7-2; clone_size: many; cdr3_aa: ASSPTLDSYNEQF
j_call: TRBJ2-3; v_call: TRBV20-1; clone_size: once; cdr3_aa: SANRGTSTDTQY
j_call: TRBJ2-7; v_call: TRBV4-2; clone_size: many; cdr3_aa: ASSQGHTLSSAYEQY
j_call: TRBJ2-5; v_call: TRBV7-9; clone_size: -; cdr3_aa: ASSLRERQETQY
j_call: TRBJ1-1; v_call: TRBV20-1; clone_size: many; cdr3_aa: SARDGAGWPQEAF
j_call: TRBJ2-5; v_call: TRBV20-1; clone_size: many; cdr3_aa: SARVWAQETQY
j_call: TRBJ2-7; v_call: TRBV4-2; clone_size: once; cdr3_aa: ASSRTTSEAYEQY
j_call: TRBJ2-3; v_call: TRBV7-8; clone_size: many; cdr3_aa: ASSSARMALGSTDTQY
j_call: TRBJ2-5; v_call: TRBV29-1; clone_size: -; cdr3_aa: SVGRWGETQY
j_call: TRBJ1-5; v_call: TRBV10-3; clone_size: many; cdr3_aa: AISEGSGNQPQH
j_call: TRBJ1-3; v_call: TRBV20-1; clone_size: many; cdr3_aa: GGSNGNTIY
j_call: TRBJ2-3; v_call: TRBV15; clone_size: many; cdr3_aa: ATSPTGFSTDTQY
j_call: TRBJ1-1; v_call: TRBV5-1; clone_size: many; cdr3_aa: ASSPEIPLLGPEAF
j_call: TRBJ1-5; v_call: TRBV27; clone_size: many; cdr3_aa: ASSLYRGQYQPQH
j_call: TRBJ2-5; v_call: TRBV4-2; clone_size: many; cdr3_aa: ASSQGQLQETQY
j_call: TRBJ2-7; v_call: TRBV3-1; clone_size: many; cdr3_aa: ASSQVRVGREQY
j_call: TRBJ2-5; v_call: TRBV20-1; clone_size: many; cdr3_aa: SARETSGGETQY
j_call: TRBJ2-1; v_call: TRBV7-9; clone_size: many; cdr3_aa: ASRFRGLEQF
j_call: TRBJ2-7; v_call: TRBV4-3; clone_size: many; cdr3_aa: ASSQGVYQGPPYEQY
j_call: TRBJ2-5; v_call: TRBV5-1; clone_size: many; cdr3_aa: ASSFDESRETQY
j_call: TRBJ2-7; v_call: TRBV3-1; clone_size: -; cdr3_aa: ASSKQPPATGTYEQY
j_call: TRBJ2-2; v_call: TRBV7-3; clone_size: few; cdr3_aa: ASSLTQGRAGELF
j_call: TRBJ2-5; v_call: TRBV24-1; clone_size: -; cdr3_aa: ATSDVGLRETQY
j_call: TRBJ2-3; v_call: TRBV5-1; clone_size: many; cdr3_aa: ASSLTSAGDTQY
j_call: TRBJ2-1; v_call: TRBV12-3/TRBV12-4; clone_size: many; cdr3_aa: ASSFSGTYYNEQF
j_call: TRBJ2-6; v_call: TRBV9; clone_size: -; cdr3_aa: ASSPRTGNSGANVLT